This T cell receptor beta chain was identified during a study of early T cells in non-severe SARS-CoV-2 infection. Study context: Alpha and beta chains were unpaired, from unsorted whole-blood bulk RNA.

The CDR3 sequence is 13 residues long. Trimming stripped 2 bases from V and 1 base from J, with 5 bases between. Germline lookup yields CDR1 MNHNS and CDR2 SASEGT. This clonotype was recorded at least ten times. The protocol attached unique molecular identifiers to individual cDNA molecules. TCRdb re-derived calls from the 5' RACE reads in MiXCR, one entry per CDR3 protein. Counted here are tens of thousands of distinct CDR3 sequences, approximately 10% occurring once; the ten biggest clones make up around 12%. The chain couples TRBV6-1 to TRBJ1-1; D is undetermined. The TCR originated in an adult who was a healthcare worker with PCR-confirmed SARS-CoV-2 infection or an uninfected control (not recorded which). The starting material was whole blood, obtained at baseline. Written as DNA, the CDR3 is TGTGCCAGCAGTGAATCGTCGAACACTGAAGCTTTCTTT. As protein: CASSESSNTEAFF.